This T cell receptor (beta chain) is drawn from a study of glioma-infiltrating T cells. Overall study context: Sequencing aimed for about 4- to 10-fold coverage of about a million peripheral T cells.

TCR alpha and beta CDR3 regions were amplified from RNA using iRepertoire nested multiplex PCR. TCRdb itself ran the multiplex PCR reads through MiXCR, one entry per CDR3 protein. This sample has more than 300,000 distinct CDR3 sequences; less than 50% occur once, and the top ten carry approximately 12%. The CDR3 extends over 14 amino acids. Germline V CDR1 and CDR2: MNHEY, SVGAGI. The V and J ends lost 5 bases and 5 bases respectively, with 13 bases between them. This clonotype showed up just once. The antigen remains unidentified. Overall study findings and caveats: Non-neoplastic patients had below-expected tissue-blood divergence, while all gliomas exceeded expectation.

The V gene is TRBV6-5, the J gene TRBJ1-5; no definite D call. This sequence was found in a human donor with low-grade glioma or glioblastoma, undergoing nonglioma brain surgery, or in good health (not recorded which). The material sequenced was glioma tissue, nonneoplastic brain tissue, or PBMCs (not recorded which). In DNA form, the CDR3 reads TGTGCCAGCAGTGTGGGCGGTACCCATCAGCCCCAGCATTTT. Its translation is CASSVGGTHQPQHF.